This TCR beta chain was documented in a study of CD8 T cells in ankylosing spondylitis. General study results and limits: Ankylosing spondylitis blood appeared to carry a characteristic TCR beta motif of several highly homologous variants.

The CDR3 contains 14 residues. V was clipped by 6 bases and J by 0 bases, with 9 bases between them. CDR1 and CDR2 (germline): MNHNS, SASEGT. From the 5' RACE reads, TCRdb called clonotypes with MiXCR, one entry per CDR3 protein. The table has 40,000 to 55,000 distinct CDR3 sequences, about 7% seen once. Comment on this clonotype: Its target is unknown.

The rearrangement links TRBV6-1 to TRBJ1-5; D is unresolved. The sample taken for sequencing was blood, either unsorted or a sorted T cell fraction (not recorded which). The receptor was derived from a female donor with ankylosing spondylitis or in good health (not recorded which). DNA for the CDR3: TGTGCCAGCAGCCCTTCTTATAGCAATCAGCCCCAGCATTTT. It specifies CASSPSYSNQPQHF.